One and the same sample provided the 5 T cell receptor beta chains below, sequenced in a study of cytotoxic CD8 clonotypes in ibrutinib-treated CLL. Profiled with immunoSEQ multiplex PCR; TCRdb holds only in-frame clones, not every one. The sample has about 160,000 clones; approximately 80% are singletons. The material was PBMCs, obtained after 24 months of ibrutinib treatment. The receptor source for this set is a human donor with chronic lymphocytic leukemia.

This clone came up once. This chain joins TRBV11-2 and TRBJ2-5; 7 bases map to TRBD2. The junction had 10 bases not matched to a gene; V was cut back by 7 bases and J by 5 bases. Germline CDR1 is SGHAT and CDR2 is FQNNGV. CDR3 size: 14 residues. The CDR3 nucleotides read TGTGCCAGCAAGAGGGCTAGCGGTTGGGAGACCCAGTACTTC. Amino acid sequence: CASKRASGWETQYF.

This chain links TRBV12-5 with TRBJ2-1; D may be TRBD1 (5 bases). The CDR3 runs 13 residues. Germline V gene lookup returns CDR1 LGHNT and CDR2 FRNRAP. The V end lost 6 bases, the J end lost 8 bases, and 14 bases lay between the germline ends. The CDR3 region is CASGSTGTDEQFF. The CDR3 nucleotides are TGTGCTAGTGGATCCACAGGTACTGATGAGCAGTTCTTC. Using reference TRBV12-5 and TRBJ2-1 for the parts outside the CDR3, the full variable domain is DARVTQTPRHKVTEMGQEVTMRCQPILGHNTVFWYRQTMMQGLELLAYFRNRAPLDDSGMPKDRFSAEMPDATLATLKIQPSEPRDSAVYFCASGSTGTDEQFFGPGTRLTVL.

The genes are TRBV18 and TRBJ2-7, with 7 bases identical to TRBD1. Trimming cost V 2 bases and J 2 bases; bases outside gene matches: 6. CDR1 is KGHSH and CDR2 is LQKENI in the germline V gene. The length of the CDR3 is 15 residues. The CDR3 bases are TGTGCCAGCTCACCAAGGTCAGGGGGACCCTACGAGCAGTACTTC. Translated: CASSPRSGGPYEQYF.

Here the CDR3 reads CSASPGELFF. In DNA, the CDR3 is TGCAGTGCTAGCCCCGGGGAGCTGTTTTTT. V and J are TRBV20-1 and TRBJ2-2; D call uncertain. This CDR3 is built from 10 residues. Germline CDR1 DFQATT, CDR2 SNEGSKA (reference sequence). V lost 3 bases, J lost 6 bases, and 2 bases lay in between.

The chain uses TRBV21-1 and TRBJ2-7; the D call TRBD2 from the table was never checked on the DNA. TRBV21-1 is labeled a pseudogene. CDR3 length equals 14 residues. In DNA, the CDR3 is TGTGCCAGCAGCAAACGGGGGGGCGTTCCCGAGCAGTACTTC. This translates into CASSKRGGVPEQYF.